The T cell receptor beta chain under discussion was sequenced for a study of T cell changes during pregnancy in multiple sclerosis (dated 2019 in TCRdb). About the full investigation: The study examined how the T cell repertoire changed over the course of pregnancy in women with multiple sclerosis.

From the cysteine through the phenylalanine, the CDR3 covers 14 amino acids. Of the read, only the CDR3 DNA is kept; its 42 bases are in frame from base 1. CDR1 is given as SNHLY and CDR2 as FYNNEI, both from the germline V gene. The trim is 10 bases for V and 1 base for J, with a gap of 17 bases between the germline ends. The library relied on the immunoSEQ multiplex PCR assay. The table was pulled from immuneACCESS by TCRdb, which kept in-frame rearrangements only. Such tables lose some clones; where checked, under half of the loss comes from unresolved V genes, and the rest has no known cause. Present in this sample are around 60,000 clones, about 89% of which were seen just once. Just under 0.5% of the sample is held by the ten biggest clonotypes. Remarks on this clone: The specificity of this receptor is unknown. No per-base quality is available; no much larger clone lies one base away.

Sequencing was performed on CD4+ T cells from peripheral blood mononuclear cells, taken after pregnancy. This sequence uses TRBV2 and TRBJ2-7; TRBD2 might be the D gene, on 6 matching bases. This TCR came from a female donor in good health, enrolled as a control in a pregnancy study. The CDR3 region: CATQPGVRSYEQYF. The nucleotide sequence is given as TGTGCCACCCAGCCGGGAGTTAGGTCCTACGAGCAGTACTTC.